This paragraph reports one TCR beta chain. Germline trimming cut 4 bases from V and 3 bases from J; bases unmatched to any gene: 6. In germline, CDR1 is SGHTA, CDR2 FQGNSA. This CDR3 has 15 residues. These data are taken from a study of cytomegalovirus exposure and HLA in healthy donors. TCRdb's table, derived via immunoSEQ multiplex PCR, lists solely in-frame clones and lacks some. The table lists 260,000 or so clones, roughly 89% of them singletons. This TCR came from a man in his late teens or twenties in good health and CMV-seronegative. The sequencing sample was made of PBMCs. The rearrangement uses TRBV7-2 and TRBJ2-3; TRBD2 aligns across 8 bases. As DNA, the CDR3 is TGTGCCAGCAGCTCTTCCGGGACTAGTACAGATACGCAGTATTTT. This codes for CASSSSGTSTDTQYF.